One sample yielded the 7 T cell receptor beta chains listed below, sequenced in a study of blood T cell repertoires in COVID-19. TCRdb's table, derived via immunoSEQ multiplex PCR, lists solely in-frame clones and lacks some. The top ten clones hold about 5% of a sample with under 350,000 clones, 75% to 90% of them seen once. Input material: peripheral blood. The receptors were gathered from a middle-aged man with acute or convalescent COVID-19.

This sequence joins TRBV7-9 and TRBJ1-3; no reliable D call. Germline lookup yields CDR1 SEHNR and CDR2 FQNEAQ (reference sequence). The CDR3 spans 15 residues. The V gene lost 2 bases and the J gene lost 2 bases, with 10 bases spanning the gap. The CDR3 DNA reads as TGTGCCAGCAGCTTATCGGGTTTACCTGGAAACACCATATATTTT. Protein: CASSLSGLPGNTIYF.

The chain uses TRBV4-1 and TRBJ1-6; D remains unclear. Trimming stripped 2 bases from V and 10 bases from J, with 27 bases between. This CDR3 contains 19 residues. Germline V gives CDR1 MGHRA, CDR2 YSYEKL. The CDR3 reads CASSQNRASIQEGGSPLHF. CDR3 bases: TGCGCCAGCAGCCAAAACCGGGCCTCAATTCAGGAGGGAGGCTCACCCCTCCACTTT.

This clone was detected a few times. The chain has TRBV27 and TRBJ1-5; D unresolved. CDR3 length: 14 amino acids. V was clipped by 0 bases and J by 5 bases, with 8 bases between them. The germline gives CDR1 MNHEY, CDR2 SMNVEV (reference sequence). The CDR3 bases are TGTGCCAGCAGTTTATCGGGCATTCATCAGCCCCAGCATTTT. Residues: CASSLSGIHQPQHF.

The chain couples TRBV5-1 to TRBJ2-3, with 8 bases fitting TRBD2. Germline assignment: CDR1 SGHRS and CDR2 YFSETQ. J gave up 6 bases and V 2 bases, and 11 bases lay outside the gene matches. This CDR3 region has 16 residues. CDR3 loop: CASSFGGGPSGDTQYF. CDR3 in DNA: TGCGCCAGCAGCTTCGGCGGGGGGCCCTCAGGGGATACGCAGTATTTT.

The gene calls are TRBV19 and TRBJ1-1, with D perhaps matching TRBD1 (6 bases). V was pared by 9 bases and J by 1 base, with 18 bases between. The length of the CDR3 is 15 residues. CDR1 and CDR2 (germline): LNHDA, SQIVND (reference sequence). The CDR3: CASRPSGTRNTEAFF. The CDR3 region has the DNA TGTGCCAGCCGCCCGTCCGGGACACGGAACACTGAAGCTTTCTTT.

This chain uses TRBV5-6 with TRBJ1-5; TRBD1 is a possible D gene (6 bases). The CDR3 contains 15 residues. CDR1 and CDR2 (germline): SGHDT, YYEEEE. The ends were cut back, 1 base at V and 1 base at J, with 9 bases in the middle. CDR3: CASSLLGASNQPQHF. DNA of the CDR3: TGTGCCAGCAGCTTGTTGGGGGCAAGCAATCAGCCCCAGCATTTT.

The CDR3 sequence is CASGLQRGRPYEQYF. DNA of the CDR3: TGTGCTAGTGGTTTACAGCGGGGTAGACCCTACGAGCAGTACTTC. The chain couples TRBV12-5 to TRBJ2-7, with 7 bases aligning to TRBD2. CDR1 is LGHNT and CDR2 is FRNRAP in the germline V gene. This CDR3 is built from 15 residues. The V and J ends lost 3 bases and 2 bases, in that order; junction bases with no gene match: 7.